The 32 T cell receptor beta chains reported below all come from one sample, sequenced in a study of blood T cell repertoires in COVID-19. The method was immunoSEQ multiplex PCR; TCRdb's version includes in-frame clones alone and lacks a portion of them. The sample includes some 60,000 clones, about 85% of them seen just once. Source material: peripheral blood. These receptors were obtained from an elderly woman with acute or convalescent COVID-19.

This clone has just a few counts. V usage is TRBV7-8 and J usage is TRBJ1-5; a weak D match, TRBD1 (6 bases). In germline, CDR1 is SGHVS, CDR2 FQNEAQ. The CDR3 consists of 20 residues. The V end lost 1 base, the J end lost 1 base, and 23 bases lay between the germline ends. CDR3 coding DNA: TGTGCCAGCAGCTTAGGGCACCCCTGGGGGGGCGAAGGGAGCAATCAGCCCCAGCATTTT. Its translation is CASSLGHPWGGEGSNQPQHF.

The chain recombines TRBV11-2 with TRBJ2-7; perhaps TRBD2 as D (6 bases). The CDR3 is made up of 15 amino acids. Trimming left V 1 base short and J 3 bases short, with 13 bases between. In germline, CDR1 is SGHAT, CDR2 FQNNGV. CDR3 sequence reads: CASSLVRRGNYEQYF. The CDR3 bases are TGTGCCAGCAGCTTAGTCAGGAGGGGTAACTACGAGCAGTACTTC.

V is TRBV27 and J is TRBJ2-3; 9 bases agree with TRBD2. Germline CDR1 and CDR2: MNHEY and SMNVEV (reference sequence). Trimming at V came to 2 bases and at J to 8 bases, leaving 5 bases not matched to a gene. The CDR3 has 14 amino acids. This chain's CDR3 is CASSLAGGPSTQYF. The CDR3 DNA follows: TGTGCCAGCAGTTTAGCGGGAGGGCCTAGTACGCAGTATTTT.

The chain couples TRBV6-1 to TRBJ1-2; D is possibly TRBD1 (5 bases). The V and J ends lost 0 bases and 3 bases respectively, with 11 bases between them. The CDR3 totals 15 residues. CDR1 and CDR2 from the germline V gene are MNHNS and SASEGT. CDR3 nucleotide sequence: TGTGCCAGCAGTGAAGCAGGGGCCCGATACTATGGCTACACCTTC. Protein product: CASSEAGARYYGYTF.

This chain joins TRBV28 and TRBJ2-7; 8 nucleotides agree with TRBD2. Germline V gene sequence: CDR1 MDHEN, CDR2 SYDVKM. The length of the CDR3 is 14 residues. Germline trimming cut 8 bases from V and 2 bases from J; bases unmatched to any gene: 8. The CDR3 DNA sequence: TGTGCCAGCCGGAGCGGGGGTCCCCCCTACGAGCAGTACTTC. Amino acid sequence: CASRSGGPPYEQYF.

The rearrangement uses TRBV18 and TRBJ2-5, with D tentatively TRBD1 (5 bases). Germline values: CDR1 KGHSH, CDR2 LQKENI. The CDR3 is made up of 13 amino acids. The germline V and J ends were trimmed by 4 bases and 3 bases, with 9 bases remaining between them. CDR3 loop: CASSLGREETQYF. The CDR3 nucleotides are TGTGCCAGCTCACTGGGCAGGGAAGAGACCCAGTACTTC.

The chain is built from TRBV7-2 and TRBJ1-3; the D is unclear. Germline loops: CDR1 SGHTA, CDR2 FQGNSA. The CDR3 sequence is 16 residues long. V was shortened by 1 base and J by 4 bases, with 14 bases between the two germline ends. CDR3 nucleotide sequence: TGTGCCAGCAGCTTAGTGGACGGGAGATCAGGAAACACCATATATTTT. It translates to CASSLVDGRSGNTIYF.

The V gene is TRBV6-5, the J gene TRBJ2-7, with 8 bases that match TRBD2. The germline CDR1 and CDR2 sequences are MNHEY and SVGAGI. CDR3 length: 14 residues. J lost 2 bases, V lost 5 bases, and 5 bases had no gene match. DNA for the CDR3: TGTGCCAGCAGTAGCGGGGGCCTTCCCTACGAGCAGTACTTC. Translation: CASSSGGLPYEQYF.

The chain combines TRBV4-1 with TRBJ2-5, with D unclear. Between the trimmed V and J ends, which lost 1 base and 5 bases, there was a span of 11 bases. This CDR3 spans 14 amino acids. Germline CDR1 MGHRA, CDR2 YSYEKL. The CDR3 DNA is TGCGCCAGCAGCCAAGGCGACTTCCGGGAGACCCAGTACTTC. Amino acid sequence: CASSQGDFRETQYF.

The chain employs TRBV2 and TRBJ2-3; 12 bases are a match to TRBD2. Germline trimming cut 6 bases from V and 4 bases from J; bases unmatched to any gene: 14. This CDR3 spans 18 amino acids. In germline, CDR1 is SNHLY, CDR2 FYNNEI. The chain's CDR3 is CASSESSGGALLPDTQYF. CDR3 nucleotides: TGTGCCAGCAGCGAATCTAGCGGGGGGGCCTTATTGCCAGATACGCAGTATTTT.

This chain uses TRBV5-8 with TRBJ1-1; D is unresolved. The ends were cut back, 6 bases at V and 1 base at J, with 16 bases in the middle. Germline V CDR1 and CDR2: SGHTS, YDEGEE. The CDR3 runs 15 residues. The CDR3 sequence: CASNFPGLGNTEAFF. CDR3 bases: TGTGCCAGCAACTTCCCAGGACTGGGGAACACTGAAGCTTTCTTT.

The chain employs TRBV7-6 and TRBJ2-4; perhaps TRBD1 as D (5 bases). The germline V gene encodes CDR1 SGHVS and CDR2 FNYEAQ. Trimming removed 1 base at V and 0 bases at J, with 13 bases between. The CDR3 contains 17 residues. CDR3 sequence reads: CASSLGTGELAKNIQYF. The CDR3 DNA is TGTGCCAGCAGCTTAGGTACAGGAGAACTAGCCAAAAACATTCAGTACTTC. The full variable domain, its missing parts supplied by reference TRBV7-6 and TRBJ2-4, is GAGVSQSPRYKVTKRGQDVALRCDPISGHVSLYWYRQALGQGPEFLTYFNYEAQQDKSGLPNDRFSAERPEGSISTLTIQRTEQRDSAMYRCASSLGTGELAKNIQYFGAGTRLSVL.

The chain couples TRBV6-5 to TRBJ2-7; 10 nucleotides align to TRBD2. CDR1 is MNHEY and CDR2 is SVGAGI in the germline V gene. This CDR3 spans 15 amino acids. Trimming cost V 2 bases and J 3 bases; bases outside gene matches: 4. The CDR3 coding sequence is TGTGCCAGCAGTTACACTAGCGGGACGGTCTACGAGCAGTACTTC. It yields the protein CASSYTSGTVYEQYF.

The chain is built from TRBV7-9 and TRBJ1-5; maybe TRBD1 (6 bases). Germline CDR1 is SEHNR and CDR2 is FQNEAQ (reference sequence). This CDR3 spans 14 amino acids. The germline V and J ends were trimmed by 6 bases and 1 base, with 10 bases remaining between them. The CDR3 loop reads CASSTQGSNQPQHF. In nucleotides, the CDR3 is TGTGCCAGCAGTACCCAGGGGAGCAATCAGCCCCAGCATTTT. Supplemented by reference TRBV7-9 and TRBJ1-5, the full variable domain reads DTGVSQNPRHKITKRGQNVTFRCDPISEHNRLYWYRQTLGQGPEFLTYFQNEAQLEKSRLLSDRFSAERPKGSFSTLEIQRTEQGDSAMYLCASSTQGSNQPQHFGDGTRLSIL.

The rearrangement links TRBV6-5 to TRBJ2-2, with no clear D. The V end was cut by 6 bases, the J end by 3 bases, with 5 bases between. Germline V CDR1 and CDR2: MNHEY, SVGAGI. This CDR3 contains 12 residues. The CDR3 loop reads CASRRDTGELFF. The CDR3 nucleotides are TGTGCCAGCAGACGGGACACCGGGGAGCTGTTTTTT.

This chain joins TRBV5-6 and TRBJ1-2; D is possibly TRBD1 (6 bases). In germline, CDR1 is SGHDT, CDR2 YYEEEE. The CDR3 totals 15 residues. Trimming took 4 bases from V and 8 from J, leaving 21 bases between them. CDR3 sequence reads: CASSEPRGGPRGYTF. CDR3 sequence (DNA): TGTGCCAGCAGCGAACCTAGGGGGGGCCCACGGGGCTACACCTTC.

V gene TRBV19 combines with J gene TRBJ1-1; a possible D gene is TRBD1 (5 bases). The V end lost 5 bases, the J end lost 5 bases, and 15 bases lay between the germline ends. Germline CDR1 LNHDA, CDR2 SQIVND (reference sequence). There are 14 residues in the CDR3. The chain's CDR3 is CASSGGGARTEAFF. The CDR3, as DNA: TGTGCCAGTAGTGGGGGAGGCGCGAGGACTGAAGCTTTCTTT.

The chain couples TRBV7-3 to TRBJ2-6; a possible D gene is TRBD2 (7 bases). Germline V gene sequence: CDR1 SGHTA, CDR2 FQGTGA. V shed 1 base and J shed 0 bases, with 13 bases lying between them. The CDR3 has 18 amino acids. CDR3 loop: CASSLRGGQASGANVLTF. CDR3 in DNA: TGTGCCAGCAGCTTAAGGGGGGGCCAGGCCTCTGGGGCCAACGTCCTGACTTTC.

The genes are TRBV12-3 or TRBV12-4 and TRBJ2-5, with 7 bases matching TRBD1. Germline trimming cut 3 bases from V and 5 bases from J; bases unmatched to any gene: 3. The CDR3 covers 13 residues. Written as DNA, the CDR3 is TGTGCCAGCAGTTTTGGGACAGCTGAGACCCAGTACTTC. It specifies CASSFGTAETQYF.

The chain uses TRBV18 and TRBJ2-2, with a possible D match to TRBD2 (6 bases). Trimming pared 4 bases from V and 4 bases from J, leaving 13 bases between. CDR1 KGHSH and CDR2 LQKENI come from the germline V gene. The length of the CDR3 is 15 residues. The CDR3 region is CASSRGDFTTGELFF. Written as DNA, the CDR3 is TGTGCCAGCTCACGAGGGGACTTCACCACCGGGGAGCTGTTTTTT.

The J gene is TRBJ1-1, the V gene TRBV9, with a tentative D call TRBD1 (6 bases). The V gene's germline CDR1 is SGDLS and CDR2 YYNGEE. The V and J ends lost 2 bases and 5 bases respectively, with 13 bases between them. The CDR3 covers 14 residues. CDR3: CASSVRGLRTEAFF. CDR3 sequence (DNA): TGTGCCAGCAGCGTGAGGGGGTTGAGGACTGAAGCTTTCTTT.

The J gene is TRBJ1-4, the V gene TRBV7-9; 8 positions match TRBD1. This CDR3 is built from 15 residues. The germline CDR1 and CDR2 sequences are SEHNR and FQNEAQ (reference sequence). The V and J ends lost 4 bases and 7 bases, in that order; junction bases with no gene match: 8. The CDR3 DNA sequence: TGTGCCAGCAGCTCTCAACAGGGGGGCAGTGAAAAACTGTTTTTT. Its translation: CASSSQQGGSEKLFF.

DNA of the CDR3: TGTGCCAGCACGGAAGGGACTAGCGGGAGCTCCTACAATGAGCAGTTCTTC. Translated: CASTEGTSGSSYNEQFF. The chain carries TRBV9 and TRBJ2-1; 14 bases align to TRBD2. Germline loops: CDR1 SGDLS, CDR2 YYNGEE. The CDR3 sequence is 17 residues long. V gave up 6 bases and J gave up 0 bases; unmatched junction bases: 5.

The chain combines TRBV9 with TRBJ2-7; TRBD2 matches 10 bases. Germline values: CDR1 SGDLS, CDR2 YYNGEE. The CDR3 runs to 16 residues. The J segment lost 5 bases and the V segment lost 0 bases, leaving 8 bases of the junction unmatched. CDR3 protein: CASSVAASGSPHEQYF. The CDR3 nucleotides read TGTGCCAGCAGCGTAGCAGCTAGCGGGAGTCCCCACGAGCAGTACTTC. Full variable domain (rest looked up from reference TRBV9 and TRBJ2-7): DSGVTQTPKHLITATGQRVTLRCSPRSGDLSVYWYQQSLDQGLQFLIQYYNGEERAKGNILERFSAQQFPDLHSELNLSSLELGDSALYFCASSVAASGSPHEQYFGPGTRLTVT.

The V call is TRBV28, the J call TRBJ2-5; TRBD2 matches 7 bases. The V gene's germline CDR1 is MDHEN and CDR2 SYDVKM. The CDR3 is 15 residues long. The V gene end was trimmed by 3 bases and the J gene end by 2 bases; junction bases not matched to a gene: 6. CDR3 region: CASSFGGTRQETQYF. The CDR3 DNA follows: TGTGCCAGCAGTTTCGGGGGGACCAGACAAGAGACCCAGTACTTC.

The J gene is TRBJ2-7, the V gene TRBV27; D not resolved. V lost 4 bases and J lost 3, with 16 bases in between. This CDR3 is built from 15 residues. Germline V CDR1 and CDR2: MNHEY, SMNVEV (reference sequence). The CDR3 region is CASSSHKIVGYEQYF. The DNA for the CDR3 is TGTGCCAGCAGTTCGCATAAGATCGTCGGCTACGAGCAGTACTTC.

V is TRBV30 and J is TRBJ1-4, with D possibly being TRBD1 (6 bases). V was pared by 2 bases and J by 13 bases, with 17 bases between. This CDR3 comprises 13 residues. The germline V gene has CDR1 GTSNPN and CDR2 SVGIG (reference sequence). CDR3 nucleotides: TGTGCCTGGAGTTTCCAAACAGGGTTTCCACTGTTTTTT. Its protein is CAWSFQTGFPLFF.

The gene calls are TRBV7-9 and TRBJ2-5, with 11 bases matching TRBD2. Trimming cost V 0 bases and J 0 bases; bases outside gene matches: 9. Germline assignment: CDR1 SEHNR and CDR2 FQNEAQ (reference sequence). There are 19 residues in the CDR3. This CDR3 is CASSLALLSSGGYQETQYF. The CDR3 DNA is TGTGCCAGCAGCTTAGCGCTTCTTTCTAGCGGGGGGTACCAAGAGACCCAGTACTTC.

The chain couples TRBV6-6 to TRBJ2-3; perhaps TRBD1 as D (5 bases). V was trimmed by 5 bases and J by 1 base, leaving 13 bases between them. The CDR3 spans 15 residues. CDR1 and CDR2 (germline): MNHNY, SVGAGI (reference sequence). The CDR3 loop reads CASSALRVGTDTQYF. CDR3 DNA: TGTGCCAGCAGTGCCCTCAGGGTGGGCACAGATACGCAGTATTTT.

As DNA, the CDR3 is TGTGCCAGCTCAGCGGACAGGGGGCGCCAAGATGAAAAACTGTTTTTT. Its protein product is CASSADRGRQDEKLFF. The V and J genes are TRBV18 and TRBJ1-4; 11 bases map to TRBD1. Germline V gene sequence: CDR1 KGHSH, CDR2 LQKENI. The CDR3 runs 16 residues. The junction had 8 bases not matched to a gene; V was cut back by 5 bases and J by 6 bases.

The V and J genes are TRBV6-5 and TRBJ1-1; no clear D gene. Germline assignment: CDR1 MNHEY and CDR2 SVGAGI. V lost 11 bases and J lost 2, with 21 bases in between. This CDR3 contains 15 residues. In DNA, the CDR3 is TGTGCCCTTAGCCCATGGAGCCAGACTAACACTGAAGCTTTCTTT. Amino acids: CALSPWSQTNTEAFF.

V usage is TRBV19 and J usage is TRBJ1-5; tentatively, D is TRBD1 (5 bases). CDR3 size: 16 residues. V was shortened by 5 bases and J by 4 bases, with 18 bases between the two germline ends. Germline lookup yields CDR1 LNHDA and CDR2 SQIVND (reference sequence). The chain's CDR3 is CASSGGSILWNQPQHF. DNA of the CDR3: TGTGCCAGTAGTGGGGGGAGTATTCTATGGAATCAGCCCCAGCATTTT.